Given below is one T cell receptor (beta chain) in context. How the authors handled the data: Estimation of nucleated cell counts relied on the amplification of reference gene primers. Clones were sequenced by immunoSEQ multiplex PCR, and TCRdb holds only the in-frame ones, with some missing. The DNA gave D and trimming, while V, J and clone size come from that table. The data show 90,000 to 140,000 clones, with over 75% seen just once and 3.5% to 5% held by the top ten. These data are taken from a study of blood T cell repertoires in COVID-19. Study in general: The origin of the acute and convalescent COVID-19 samples was the United States, Italy and Spain.

The CDR3 extends over 14 amino acids. J gave up 0 bases and V 8 bases, and 5 bases lay outside the gene matches. Germline V gene lookup returns CDR1 MRHNA and CDR2 SNTAGT. The TCR originated in a man in his fifties or sixties with acute or convalescent COVID-19. V gene TRBV6-4 combines with J gene TRBJ2-3, with TRBD1 matching 7 bases. Sequences were obtained from peripheral blood. This chain's CDR3 is CASPGQTSTDTQYF. CDR3 DNA sequence: TGTGCCAGCCCGGGACAGACTAGCACAGATACGCAGTATTTT.